The 11 T cell receptor beta chains listed next were all sequenced from one sample in a study of cytomegalovirus exposure and HLA in healthy donors. The PCR was carried out with 60 Vbeta primers and 13 Jbeta primers. Method: immunoSEQ multiplex PCR; TCRdb's copy keeps in-frame clones and lacks some. Of about 78,000 clones in the sample, about three quarters were seen once. Specimen: PBMCs. These receptors were collected from a male donor in good health and CMV-seronegative.

The rearrangement links TRBV18 to TRBJ2-4; 7 nucleotides align to TRBD1. The CDR3 loop spans 14 amino acids. Germline trimming cut 1 base from V and 8 bases from J; bases unmatched to any gene: 5. Looked up from germline, CDR1 is KGHSH and CDR2 is LQKENI. The CDR3 reads CASSPQAQGDIQYF. The CDR3 coding sequence is TGTGCCAGCTCACCACAGGCCCAGGGGGACATTCAGTACTTC.

This clone was seen only a few times. The chain carries TRBV30 and TRBJ1-1; D remains unclear. The germline CDR1 and CDR2 sequences are GTSNPN and SVGIG (reference sequence). V shed 0 bases and J shed 8 bases, with 10 bases lying between them. This CDR3 has 12 amino acids. The CDR3 coding sequence is TGTGCCTGGAGTGTCCCGCCACAAGAAGCTTTCTTT. Its translation is CAWSVPPQEAFF.

The chain couples TRBV5-6 to TRBJ2-7; weak D call: TRBD2 (6 bases). The V gene lost 3 bases and the J gene lost 3 bases, with 7 bases spanning the gap. Germline CDR1 SGHDT, CDR2 YYEEEE. The CDR3 covers 12 residues. The CDR3 DNA is TGTGCCAGCAGCTCGGGAGTCTACGAGCAGTACTTC. As protein: CASSSGVYEQYF. Variable domain in full (rest from reference TRBV5-6 and TRBJ2-7): DAGVTQSPTHLIKTRGQQVTLRCSPKSGHDTVSWYQQALGQGPQFIFQYYEEEERQRGNFPDRFSGHQFPNYSSELNVNALLLGDSALYLCASSSGVYEQYFGPGTRLTVT.

This chain links TRBV6-5 with TRBJ2-7, with 10 bases matching TRBD2. V shed 8 bases and J 5 bases; nucleotides not matched to a gene: 12. The germline CDR1 and CDR2 sequences are MNHEY and SVGAGI. This CDR3 comprises 15 residues. The CDR3 DNA reads TGTGCCAGCCCGCAAACTAGCGGGATCAGGAACGAGCAGTACTTC. This translates into CASPQTSGIRNEQYF.

The chain carries TRBV4-3 and TRBJ2-7; D is undetermined. Germline CDR1 is LGHNA and CDR2 is YSLEER. Between the trimmed V and J ends, which lost 5 bases and 4 bases, there was a span of 12 bases. This CDR3 has 13 residues. CDR3 sequence reads: CASSSNAGYEQYF. CDR3 nucleotides: TGCGCCAGCAGCTCTAACGCCGGGTACGAGCAGTACTTC.

This clone has more than one count but fewer than ten. This chain uses TRBV15 with TRBJ2-7; D unclear. The CDR3 has 13 amino acids. Trimming removed 1 base from V and 6 bases from J, with 10 bases in between. Germline V gene data show CDR1 as LNHNV and CDR2 as YYDKDF (reference sequence). CDR3 DNA sequence: TGTGCCACCAGCAGAGGTGAATGGGCCGAGCAGTACTTC. This gives the protein CATSRGEWAEQYF.

The chain combines TRBV5-1 with TRBJ1-4, with TRBD1 matching 9 bases. CDR1 and CDR2 (germline): SGHRS, YFSETQ. The junction had 4 bases not matched to a gene; V was cut back by 5 bases and J by 5 bases. The CDR3 is 14 residues long. CDR3 nucleotide sequence: TGCGCCAGCAGGTCCGGGACAGGGAATGAAAAACTGTTTTTT. It yields the protein CASRSGTGNEKLFF.

This clone was found a few times. The rearrangement links TRBV6-5 to TRBJ1-6; 7 bases map to TRBD1. This CDR3 is 15 amino acids long. The J segment lost 7 bases and the V segment lost 0 bases, leaving 3 bases of the junction unmatched. From germline, CDR1 is MNHEY and CDR2 SVGAGI. Here the CDR3 reads CASSYSGQPNSPLHF. In nucleotides, the CDR3 is TGTGCCAGCAGTTACTCGGGACAGCCGAATTCACCCCTCCACTTT.

This chain connects TRBV4-1 to TRBJ1-5, with 7 positions matching TRBD1. CDR1 and CDR2 from the germline V gene are MGHRA and YSYEKL. J was trimmed by 2 bases and V by 2 bases; bases with no gene match: 6. The CDR3 loop spans 16 amino acids. This chain's CDR3 is CASSQIATGGNQPQHF. The CDR3 DNA is TGCGCCAGCAGCCAAATCGCAACAGGGGGCAATCAGCCCCAGCATTTT.

This clone was seen only once. The gene calls are TRBV5-1 and TRBJ2-3; tentative D call: TRBD2 (6 bases). Trimming stripped 3 bases from V and 6 bases from J, with 17 bases between. Germline V gene sequence: CDR1 SGHRS, CDR2 YFSETQ. This CDR3 is built from 15 residues. CDR3 sequence reads: CASSSGLTGADTQYF. CDR3 sequence (DNA): TGCGCCAGCAGCTCGGGACTTACAGGCGCGGATACGCAGTATTTT.

The chain carries TRBV18 and TRBJ1-1; TRBD1 agrees at 7 bases. Looked up from germline, CDR1 is KGHSH and CDR2 is LQKENI. The ends lost 3 bases at V and 8 bases at J; junction bases unmatched: 6. The CDR3 runs 13 residues. The CDR3: CASSPDRSAEAFF. The DNA of the CDR3 is TGTGCCAGCTCACCGGACAGGTCGGCAGAAGCTTTCTTT.